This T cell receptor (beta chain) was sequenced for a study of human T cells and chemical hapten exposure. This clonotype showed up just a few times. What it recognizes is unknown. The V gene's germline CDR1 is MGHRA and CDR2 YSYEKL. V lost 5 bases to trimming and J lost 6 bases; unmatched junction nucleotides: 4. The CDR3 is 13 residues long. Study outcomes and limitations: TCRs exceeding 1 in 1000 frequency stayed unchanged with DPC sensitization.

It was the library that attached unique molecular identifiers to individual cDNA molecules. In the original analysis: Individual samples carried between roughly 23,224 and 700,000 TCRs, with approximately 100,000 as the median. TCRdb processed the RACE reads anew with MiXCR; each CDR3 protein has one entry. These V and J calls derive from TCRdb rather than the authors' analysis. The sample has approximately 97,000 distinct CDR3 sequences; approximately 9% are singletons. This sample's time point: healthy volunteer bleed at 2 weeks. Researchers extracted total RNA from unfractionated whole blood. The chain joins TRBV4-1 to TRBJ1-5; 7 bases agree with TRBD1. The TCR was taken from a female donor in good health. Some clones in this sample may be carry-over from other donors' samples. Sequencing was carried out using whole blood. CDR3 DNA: TGCGCCAGCAGCAGGACAGGAAGTCAGCCCCAGCATTTT. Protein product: CASSRTGSQPQHF.